The 32 T cell receptor beta chains in this list originate from one sample, sequenced in a study of patients and donors after allogeneic stem cell transplantation. TCRdb itself ran the RT-PCR reads through MiXCR, one entry per CDR3 protein. The data contain about 150,000 distinct CDR3 sequences, approximately 35% of them singletons. What was sequenced was blood, either unsorted or a sorted T cell fraction (not recorded which). Receptors originate from a human donor who was either an allogeneic HSCT recipient or a stem cell or donor lymphocyte infusion donor (not recorded which). It is not recorded whose cells these are; they may come from a transplant donor.

V gene TRBV6-2 or TRBV6-3 combines with J gene TRBJ2-1; 7 bases fit TRBD1. The CDR3 has 15 residues. Germline lookup yields CDR1 MNHEY and CDR2 SVGEGT. With V trimmed by 8 bases and J by 1 base, 8 bases remained unmatched. The CDR3 here is CASRGDRVSYNEQFF. The DNA for the CDR3 is TGTGCCAGCCGCGGAGACAGGGTTTCCTACAATGAGCAGTTCTTC.

This clonotype has a handful of counts. This chain links TRBV4-1 with TRBJ1-5; D perhaps matches TRBD1 (5 bases). The CDR3 extends over 15 amino acids. Trimming left V 1 base short and J 7 bases short, with 14 bases between. Germline CDR1 and CDR2: MGHRA and YSYEKL. The CDR3, as DNA: TGCGCCAGCAGCCAAGGCGTGGGTCGGGGCCAGCCCCAGCATTTT. Translated: CASSQGVGRGQPQHF.

This chain uses TRBV7-9 with TRBJ1-5; D not certain. The germline CDR1 and CDR2 sequences are SEHNR and FQNEAQ (reference sequence). This CDR3 comprises 12 residues. Trimming removed 0 bases from V and 5 bases from J, with 2 bases in between. The CDR3 DNA is TGTGCCAGCAGCTTAGCAGATCAGCCCCAGCATTTT. Protein: CASSLADQPQHF. The variable domain in full, completed from reference TRBV7-9 and TRBJ1-5, reads DTGVSQNPRHKITKRGQNVTFRCDPISEHNRLYWYRQTLGQGPEFLTYFQNEAQLEKSRLLSDRFSAERPKGSFSTLEIQRTEQGDSAMYLCASSLADQPQHFGDGTRLSIL.

The V call is TRBV4-2, the J call TRBJ2-3; D not certain. Trimming cost V 0 bases and J 10 bases, with 11 bases left between them. The CDR3 contains 13 residues. In germline, CDR1 is LGHNA, CDR2 YNFKEQ. The CDR3 region has the DNA TGTGCCAGCAGCCAAGATTGGGGTTCGGCGCAGTATTTT. Encoded protein: CASSQDWGSAQYF.

The chain links TRBV7-2 to TRBJ1-2; the D is unclear. The germline V and J ends were trimmed by 2 bases and 8 bases, with 18 bases remaining between them. Germline values: CDR1 SGHTA, CDR2 FQGNSA. This CDR3 spans 15 amino acids. The CDR3 spells CASSLWAAGDWGYTF. CDR3 coding DNA: TGTGCCAGCAGCTTATGGGCCGCAGGAGATTGGGGCTACACCTTC.

The chain links TRBV9 to TRBJ1-1; D not certain. The V end was cut by 7 bases, the J end by 1 base, with 14 bases between. CDR3 length equals 14 residues. Germline assignment: CDR1 SGDLS and CDR2 YYNGEE. In DNA, the CDR3 is TGTGCCAGCGGATTATCGGGCGAGAACACTGAAGCTTTCTTT. Amino acids: CASGLSGENTEAFF. Full variable domain (outside the CDR3, taken from reference TRBV9 and TRBJ1-1): DSGVTQTPKHLITATGQRVTLRCSPRSGDLSVYWYQQSLDQGLQFLIQYYNGEERAKGNILERFSAQQFPDLHSELNLSSLELGDSALYFCASGLSGENTEAFFGQGTRLTVV.

This clonotype was observed a few times. The chain combines TRBV6-1 with TRBJ2-3, with 10 bases lining up with TRBD2. Germline V gene sequence: CDR1 MNHNS, CDR2 SASEGT. J was trimmed by 1 base and V by 4 bases; bases with no gene match: 2. This CDR3 has 15 residues. CDR3 in amino acids: CASSGGTSGTDTQYF. In DNA, the CDR3 is TGTGCCAGCAGTGGGGGGACTAGCGGCACAGATACGCAGTATTTT.

This clonotype has just a few counts. The V and J genes are TRBV20-1 and TRBJ2-1; D tentatively reads TRBD1 or TRBD2 (5 bases each). The V end was cut by 5 bases, the J end by 8 bases, with 22 bases between. There are 15 residues in the CDR3. The germline CDR1 and CDR2 sequences are DFQATT and SNEGSKA (reference sequence). The CDR3 region is CSARGEATSAHEQFF. CDR3 in DNA: TGCAGTGCTCGAGGGGAAGCCACTAGTGCCCATGAGCAGTTCTTC.

The V gene is TRBV6-1, the J gene TRBJ2-5; maybe TRBD1 (6 bases). The CDR3 is 14 residues long. Germline assignment: CDR1 MNHNS and CDR2 SASEGT. V was shortened by 4 bases and J by 5 bases, with 14 bases between the two germline ends. The DNA for the CDR3 is TGTGCCAGCAGTGGATCTTGGGGGCTGGAGACCCAGTACTTC. It yields the protein CASSGSWGLETQYF.

This clonotype came up a few times. V is TRBV6-6 and J is TRBJ1-1; no clear D. V was trimmed by 4 bases and J by 11 bases, leaving 8 bases between them. Looked up from germline, CDR1 is MNHNY and CDR2 is SVGAGI (reference sequence). CDR3 length equals 10 residues. The CDR3 sequence: CASSSSRAFF. CDR3 nucleotide sequence: TGTGCCAGCAGTTCCTCTAGGGCTTTCTTT.

The sample holds a few counts of this clonotype. The CDR3 reads CASSFGTSGGQETQYF. In DNA, the CDR3 is TGCGCCAGCAGCTTCGGGACTAGCGGGGGGCAAGAGACCCAGTACTTC. This rearrangement joins TRBV5-1 to TRBJ2-5; TRBD2 agrees at 15 bases. V was clipped by 2 bases and J by 2 bases; unmatched bases: 1. The CDR3 runs to 16 residues. CDR1 and CDR2 (germline): SGHRS, YFSETQ.

This clonotype has a handful of counts. The V gene is TRBV12-3 or TRBV12-4, the J gene TRBJ1-4; D possibly corresponds to TRBD1 (5 bases). This CDR3 comprises 16 residues. V was cut by 5 bases and J by 6 bases, with 19 bases left in between. CDR3 DNA: TGTGCCAGCAGTCGTTCCCCCGGGGCGCGGGATGAAAAACTGTTTTTT. It encodes CASSRSPGARDEKLFF.

The chain links TRBV5-1 to TRBJ2-3; TRBD1 agrees at 9 bases. Trimming cost V 2 bases and J 3 bases; bases outside gene matches: 4. The CDR3 has 15 amino acids. Germline CDR1 SGHRS, CDR2 YFSETQ. This chain's CDR3 is CASSFGQGWTDTQYF. The CDR3 bases are TGCGCCAGCAGCTTCGGACAGGGGTGGACAGATACGCAGTATTTT.

This clonotype was seen only a few times. The chain uses TRBV7-7 and TRBJ2-7, with D unresolved. Germline CDR1 SSHAT, CDR2 FNYEAQ (reference sequence). This CDR3 is built from 10 residues. The CDR3 sequence: CASSLYEQYV. The CDR3 bases are TGTGCTAGCAGTCTCTACGAGCAGTACGTC.

This clonotype has a handful of counts. The chain carries TRBV4-2 and TRBJ1-5; D uncertain. CDR1 and CDR2 (germline): LGHNA, YNFKEQ. V was pared by 1 base and J by 0 bases, with 22 bases between. The CDR3 spans 20 residues. CDR3 in DNA: TGTGCCAGCAGCCAAGTTTTAAGGGAGGATGATAACTATAGCAATCAGCCCCAGCATTTT. Protein sequence: CASSQVLREDDNYSNQPQHF.

The chain uses TRBV5-6 and TRBJ2-5; tentative D call: TRBD1 (7 bases). The CDR3 covers 16 residues. In germline, CDR1 is SGHDT, CDR2 YYEEEE. V was clipped by 7 bases and J by 4 bases, with 23 bases between them. The DNA of the CDR3 is TGTGCCAGCGGGCGTAACCCAGGGGGGACCGGAGAGACCCAGTACTTC. This encodes CASGRNPGGTGETQYF.

The chain is built from TRBV9 and TRBJ1-3; D ambiguous. CDR1 is SGDLS, CDR2 YYNGEE, per germline. The CDR3 spans 11 residues. V lost 6 bases and J 0 bases, leaving 1 base between the germline ends. The CDR3, as DNA: TGTGCCAGCACCTCTGGAAACACCATATATTTT. Translating it yields CASTSGNTIYF.

This clonotype was seen ten or more times. This chain connects TRBV12-3 or TRBV12-4 to TRBJ1-1, with 10 bases aligning to TRBD1. The J segment lost 5 bases and the V segment lost 5 bases, leaving 5 bases of the junction unmatched. The CDR3 totals 14 residues. CDR3 coding DNA: TGTGCCAGCAGTCTCTGGGACAGGGGAACTGAAGCTTTCTTT. It codes for CASSLWDRGTEAFF.

This clonotype was counted only a few times. The rearrangement joins TRBV10-3 to TRBJ1-4, with a possible D match to TRBD1 (6 bases). This CDR3 is 15 amino acids long. Trimming took off 4 bases at V and 3 bases at J, with 12 bases between the two ends. CDR1 and CDR2 (germline): ENHRY, SYGVKD. CDR3 coding DNA: TGTGCCATCAGTGGTGTGGCAGGGGCTAATGAAAAACTGTTTTTT. This encodes CAISGVAGANEKLFF.

This clonotype was detected ten times or more. The rearrangement links TRBV24-1 to TRBJ1-5; D unclear. The CDR3 has 12 residues. Germline loops: CDR1 KGHDR, CDR2 SFDVKD. V was shortened by 9 bases and J by 1 base, with 6 bases between the two germline ends. The CDR3 reads CATSQSNQPQHF. The CDR3 DNA follows: TGTGCCACCTCGCAAAGCAATCAGCCCCAGCATTTT.

The chain carries TRBV29-1 and TRBJ2-3; D is unclear. The germline V and J ends were trimmed by 5 bases and 4 bases, with 10 bases remaining between them. CDR3 length: 12 residues. Germline assignment: CDR1 SQVTM and CDR2 ANQGSEA. For the CDR3, the DNA is TGCAGCGTTCACCCGAGCTCAGATACGCAGTATTTT. Translation gives CSVHPSSDTQYF.

This clonotype has only one observation. This chain links TRBV6-5 with TRBJ2-4; TRBD1 matches 8 bases. V trimming: 4 bases; J trimming: 3 bases; junction bases outside the gene matches: 5. CDR3 length equals 15 residues. Germline V lookup: CDR1 MNHEY, CDR2 SVGAGI. The DNA of the CDR3 is TGTGCCAGCAGTTCGGACAGGGAGGTCAAAAACATTCAGTACTTC. It is translated as CASSSDREVKNIQYF.

In its sample, this clonotype was seen once. This sequence joins TRBV28 and TRBJ2-7; D is unclear. The length of the CDR3 is 13 residues. V gave up 6 bases and J gave up 3 bases, with 12 bases separating them. Germline-derived CDR1 and CDR2 are MDHEN and SYDVKM. For the CDR3, the DNA is TGTGCCAGCAGCTCCGGTCCGCTCTACGAGCAGTACTTC. Translated, it gives CASSSGPLYEQYF.

The genes are TRBV12-3 or TRBV12-4 and TRBJ2-2, with a possible D match to TRBD2 (5 bases). CDR3 size: 18 residues. Between the trimmed V and J ends, which lost 5 bases and 1 base, there was a span of 20 bases. CDR3 nucleotides: TGTGCCAGCAGTCCCACTAGACCGAGGATGGGGAACACCGGGGAGCTGTTTTTT. This codes for CASSPTRPRMGNTGELFF.

The chain has TRBV24-1 and TRBJ2-1; D is perhaps TRBD2 (7 bases). Trimming removed 9 bases from V and 5 bases from J, with 10 bases in between. CDR1 KGHDR and CDR2 SFDVKD come from the germline V gene. This CDR3 has 12 amino acids. The CDR3 nucleotides read TGTGCCACCGGGGGGGACAACAATGAGCAGTTCTTC. Encoded protein: CATGGDNNEQFF.

In this sample, this clonotype turned up a few times. The chain carries TRBV10-3 and TRBJ1-1; 7 bases agree with TRBD1. V was clipped by 10 bases and J by 1 base; unmatched bases: 9. This CDR3 spans 14 amino acids. Germline V gives CDR1 ENHRY, CDR2 SYGVKD. CDR3 amino acids: CATSDRDGNTEAFF. The CDR3 DNA reads TGTGCCACTTCTGACAGGGATGGGAACACTGAAGCTTTCTTT.

This rearrangement joins TRBV20-1 to TRBJ1-2; the D is unclear. From germline, CDR1 is DFQATT and CDR2 SNEGSKA (reference sequence). Deletions cut 7 bases from V and 7 bases from J, with 16 bases between. The CDR3 contains 12 residues. The CDR3 reads CSVSDRPGGYTF. The CDR3 nucleotides read TGCAGTGTTTCCGATCGGCCGGGTGGCTACACCTTC.

The rearrangement links TRBV9 to TRBJ1-6; 7 positions agree with TRBD1. Trimming took 3 bases from V and 7 from J; bases not matched to a gene: 7. Germline V gives CDR1 SGDLS, CDR2 YYNGEE. The CDR3 covers 15 residues. The CDR3 reads CASSATGTENSPLHF. For the CDR3, the DNA is TGTGCCAGCAGCGCAACTGGGACAGAAAATTCACCCCTCCACTTT.

This clonotype was counted between two and nine times. The chain carries TRBV3-1 and TRBJ2-7; 7 nucleotides line up with TRBD1. The germline V gene encodes CDR1 LGHDT and CDR2 YNNKEL (reference sequence). V lost 1 base to trimming and J lost 3 bases; unmatched junction nucleotides: 6. This CDR3 is built from 15 residues. The CDR3 sequence is CASSQVPTGYYEQYV. DNA for the CDR3: TGTGCCAGCAGCCAAGTTCCGACAGGGTACTACGAGCAGTACGTC.

V gene TRBV29-1 combines with J gene TRBJ2-2, with 7 nucleotides matching TRBD1. The germline V gene has CDR1 SQVTM and CDR2 ANQGSEA. The CDR3 is made up of 13 amino acids. The J segment lost 3 bases and the V segment lost 5 bases, leaving 3 bases of the junction unmatched. The CDR3 spells CSVLQGDTGELFF. CDR3 nucleotide sequence: TGCAGCGTTCTCCAGGGGGACACCGGGGAGCTGTTTTTT.

The rearrangement links TRBV12-3 or TRBV12-4 to TRBJ2-1, with D possibly being TRBD1 or TRBD2 (5 bases each). The CDR3 extends over 18 amino acids. V lost 4 bases to trimming and J lost 5 bases, with 24 bases between them. The CDR3 sequence: CASSSGTELSLIDNEQFF. Written as DNA, the CDR3 is TGTGCCAGCAGTTCCGGGACCGAATTATCCCTGATCGACAATGAGCAGTTCTTC.

This rearrangement joins TRBV28 to TRBJ2-3; 10 nucleotides match TRBD1. V lost 5 bases to trimming and J lost 2 bases; unmatched junction nucleotides: 7. The CDR3 is 16 residues long. Germline values: CDR1 MDHEN, CDR2 SYDVKM. The DNA for the CDR3 is TGTGCCAGCAGTGACAGGGGGCGCAGGGCCACAGATACGCAGTATTTT. Amino acids: CASSDRGRRATDTQYF. Full variable domain (rest looked up from reference TRBV28 and TRBJ2-3): DVKVTQSSRYLVKRTGEKVFLECVQDMDHENMFWYRQDPGLGLRLIYFSYDVKMKEKGDIPEGYSVSREKKERFSLILESASTNQTSMYLCASSDRGRRATDTQYFGPGTRLTVL.